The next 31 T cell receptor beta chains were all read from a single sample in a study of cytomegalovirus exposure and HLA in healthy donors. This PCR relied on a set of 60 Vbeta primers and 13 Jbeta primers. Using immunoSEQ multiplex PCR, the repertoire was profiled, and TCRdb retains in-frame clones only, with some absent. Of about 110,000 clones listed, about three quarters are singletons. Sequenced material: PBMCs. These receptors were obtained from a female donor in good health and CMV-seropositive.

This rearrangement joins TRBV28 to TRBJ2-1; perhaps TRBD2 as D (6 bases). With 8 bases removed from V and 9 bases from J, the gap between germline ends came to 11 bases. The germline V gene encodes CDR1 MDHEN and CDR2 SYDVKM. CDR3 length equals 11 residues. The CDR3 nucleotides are TGTGCCAGCCTGTGGGGAGGTGAGCAGTTCTTC. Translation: CASLWGGEQFF.

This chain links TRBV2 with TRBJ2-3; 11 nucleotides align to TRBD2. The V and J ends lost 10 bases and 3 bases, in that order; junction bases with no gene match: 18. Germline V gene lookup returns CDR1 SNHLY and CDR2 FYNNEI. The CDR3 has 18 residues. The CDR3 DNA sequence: TGTGCCATCACAGCTAGCCGGTTAGCGGGGGGGCGAACAGATACGCAGTATTTT. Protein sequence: CAITASRLAGGRTDTQYF.

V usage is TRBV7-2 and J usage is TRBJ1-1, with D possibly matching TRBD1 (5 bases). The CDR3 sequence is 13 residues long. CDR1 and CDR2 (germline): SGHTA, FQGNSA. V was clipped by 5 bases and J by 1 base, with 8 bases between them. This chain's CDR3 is CASSLTANTEAFF. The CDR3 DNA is TGTGCCAGCAGCCTGACAGCGAACACTGAAGCTTTCTTT.

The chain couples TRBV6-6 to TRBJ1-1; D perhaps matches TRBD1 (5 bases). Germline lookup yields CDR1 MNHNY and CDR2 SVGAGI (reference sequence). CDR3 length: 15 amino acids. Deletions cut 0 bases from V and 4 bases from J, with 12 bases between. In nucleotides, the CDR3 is TGTGCCAGCAGTTACTCGCCCAGGGAGGGCACTGAAGCTTTCTTT. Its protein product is CASSYSPREGTEAFF.

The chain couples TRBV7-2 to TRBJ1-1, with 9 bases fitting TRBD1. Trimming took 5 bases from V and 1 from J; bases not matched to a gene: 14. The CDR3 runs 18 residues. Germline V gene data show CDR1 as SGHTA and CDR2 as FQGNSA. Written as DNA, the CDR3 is TGTGCCAGCAGCCGATTAATGAAGACAGGGGGAAGGAACACTGAAGCTTTCTTT. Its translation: CASSRLMKTGGRNTEAFF.

CDR3 in DNA: TGTGCCAGCAGCCCGGGACAGTCAACGCGCACTGAAGCTTTCTTT. It specifies CASSPGQSTRTEAFF. The chain combines TRBV9 with TRBJ1-1; the match to TRBD1 covers 7 bases. V trimming: 4 bases; J trimming: 4 bases; junction bases outside the gene matches: 10. The CDR3 is 15 residues long. Per germline, CDR1 SGDLS and CDR2 YYNGEE.

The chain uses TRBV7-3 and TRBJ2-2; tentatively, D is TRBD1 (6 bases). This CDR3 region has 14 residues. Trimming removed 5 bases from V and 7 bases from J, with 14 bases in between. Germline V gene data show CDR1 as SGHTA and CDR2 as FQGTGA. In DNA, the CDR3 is TGTGCCAGCAGCGCCAGGGGCCTCAACGGGGAGCTGTTTTTT. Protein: CASSARGLNGELFF.

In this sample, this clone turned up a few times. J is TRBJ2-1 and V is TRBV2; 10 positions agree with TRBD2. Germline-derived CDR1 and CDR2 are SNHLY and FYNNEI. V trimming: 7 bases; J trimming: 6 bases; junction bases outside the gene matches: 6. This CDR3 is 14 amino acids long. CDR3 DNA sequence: TGTGCCAGCAAGGAGGGACTAGCGATCAATGAGCAGTTCTTC. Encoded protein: CASKEGLAINEQFF.

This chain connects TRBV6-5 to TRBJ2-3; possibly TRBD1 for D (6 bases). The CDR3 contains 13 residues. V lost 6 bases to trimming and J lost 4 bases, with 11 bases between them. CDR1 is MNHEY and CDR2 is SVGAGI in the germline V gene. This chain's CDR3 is CASRGQLPDTQYF. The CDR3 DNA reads TGTGCCAGCAGAGGACAGCTACCAGATACGCAGTATTTT.

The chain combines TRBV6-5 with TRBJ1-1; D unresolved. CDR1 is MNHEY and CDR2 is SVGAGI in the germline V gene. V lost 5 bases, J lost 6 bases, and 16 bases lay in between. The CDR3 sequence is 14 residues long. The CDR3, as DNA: TGTGCCAGCAGTGAAAATCGGGGTTGGGCTGAAGCTTTCTTT. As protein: CASSENRGWAEAFF.

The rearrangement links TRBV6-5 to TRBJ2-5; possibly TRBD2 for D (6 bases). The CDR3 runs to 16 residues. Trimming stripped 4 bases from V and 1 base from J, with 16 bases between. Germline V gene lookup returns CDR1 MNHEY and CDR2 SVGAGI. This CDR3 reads CASSSRGSGAQETQYF. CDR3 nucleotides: TGTGCCAGCAGTTCCCGGGGTAGCGGAGCCCAAGAGACCCAGTACTTC.

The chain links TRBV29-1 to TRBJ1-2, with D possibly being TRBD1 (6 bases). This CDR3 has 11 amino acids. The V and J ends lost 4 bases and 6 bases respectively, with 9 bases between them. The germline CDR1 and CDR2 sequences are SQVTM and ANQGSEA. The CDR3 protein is CSVVRGNGYTF. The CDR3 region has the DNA TGCAGCGTTGTCAGGGGTAATGGCTACACCTTC.

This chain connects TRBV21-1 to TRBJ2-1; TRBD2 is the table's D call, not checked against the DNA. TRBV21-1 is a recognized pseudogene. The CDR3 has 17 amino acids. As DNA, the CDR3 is TGTGCCAGCAGCAATAGCCCCAGGGGGACTAGTGTCAATGAGCAGTTCTTC. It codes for CASSNSPRGTSVNEQFF.

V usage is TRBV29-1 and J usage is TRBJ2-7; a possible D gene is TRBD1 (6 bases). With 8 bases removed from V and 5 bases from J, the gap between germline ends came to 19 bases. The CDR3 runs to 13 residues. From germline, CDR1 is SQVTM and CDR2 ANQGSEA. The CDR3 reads CSTRQAQGHEQYF. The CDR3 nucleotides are TGCAGCACCCGACAGGCCCAGGGTCACGAGCAGTACTTC.

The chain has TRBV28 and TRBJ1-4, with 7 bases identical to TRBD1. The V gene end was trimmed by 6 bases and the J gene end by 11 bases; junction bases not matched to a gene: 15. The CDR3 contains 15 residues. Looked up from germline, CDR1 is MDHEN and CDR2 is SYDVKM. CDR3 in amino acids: CASSGETGLARKLFF. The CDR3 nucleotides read TGTGCCAGCAGCGGCGAGACAGGGTTGGCAAGGAAACTGTTTTTT.

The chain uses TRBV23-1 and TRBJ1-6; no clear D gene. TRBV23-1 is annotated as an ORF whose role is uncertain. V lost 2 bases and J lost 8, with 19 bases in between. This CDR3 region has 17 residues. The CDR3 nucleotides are TGCGCCAGCAGTCAACCCACCAGATCACCCAATGATTCACCCCTCCACTTT. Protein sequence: CASSQPTRSPNDSPLHF.

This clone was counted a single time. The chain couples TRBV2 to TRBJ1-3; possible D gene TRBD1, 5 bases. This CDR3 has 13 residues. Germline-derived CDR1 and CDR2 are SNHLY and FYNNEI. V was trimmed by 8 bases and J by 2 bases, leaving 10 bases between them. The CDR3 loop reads CASQGYTGNTIYF. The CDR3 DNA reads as TGTGCCAGCCAGGGATATACTGGAAACACCATATATTTT.

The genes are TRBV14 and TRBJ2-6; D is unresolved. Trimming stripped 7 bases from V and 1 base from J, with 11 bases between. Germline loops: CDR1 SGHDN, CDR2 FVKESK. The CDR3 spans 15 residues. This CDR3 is CASKPTASGANVLTF. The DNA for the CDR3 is TGTGCCAGCAAGCCCACCGCTTCTGGGGCCAACGTCCTGACTTTC.

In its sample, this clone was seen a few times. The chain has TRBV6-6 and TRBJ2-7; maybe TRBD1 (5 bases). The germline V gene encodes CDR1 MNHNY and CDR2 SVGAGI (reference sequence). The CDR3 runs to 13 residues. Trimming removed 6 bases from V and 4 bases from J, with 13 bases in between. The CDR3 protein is CASRRGQTYEQYF. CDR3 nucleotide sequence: TGTGCCAGCAGAAGGGGCCAAACTTACGAGCAGTACTTC.

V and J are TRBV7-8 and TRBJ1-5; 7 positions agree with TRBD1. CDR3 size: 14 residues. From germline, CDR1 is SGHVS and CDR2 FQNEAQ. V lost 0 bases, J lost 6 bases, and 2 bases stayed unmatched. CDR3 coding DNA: TGTGCCAGCAGCTTAGCCGGGACAGTTCAGCCCCAGCATTTT. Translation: CASSLAGTVQPQHF.

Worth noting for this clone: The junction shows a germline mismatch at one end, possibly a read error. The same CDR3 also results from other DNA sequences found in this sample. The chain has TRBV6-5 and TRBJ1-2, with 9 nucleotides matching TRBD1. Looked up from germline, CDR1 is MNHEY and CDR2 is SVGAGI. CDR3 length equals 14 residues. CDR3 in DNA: TGTGCCAGCAGCTACTCGACAGGGGGAGGAGGCTACACCTTC. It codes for CASSYSTGGGGYTF.

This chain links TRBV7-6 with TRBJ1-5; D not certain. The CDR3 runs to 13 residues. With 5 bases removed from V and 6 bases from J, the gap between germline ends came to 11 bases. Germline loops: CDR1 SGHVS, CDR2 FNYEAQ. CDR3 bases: TGTGCCAGCAGCCTCCGGGATGGTCAGCCCCAGCATTTT. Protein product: CASSLRDGQPQHF.

The CDR3: CASNPTGAGANVLTF. The CDR3, as DNA: TGTGCCAGCAACCCGACAGGGGCCGGGGCCAACGTCCTGACTTTC. The chain combines TRBV6-1 with TRBJ2-6, with TRBD1 identical over 8 bases. CDR3 length: 15 amino acids. CDR1 and CDR2 (germline): MNHNS, SASEGT. The ends lost 7 bases at V and 4 bases at J; junction bases unmatched: 6.

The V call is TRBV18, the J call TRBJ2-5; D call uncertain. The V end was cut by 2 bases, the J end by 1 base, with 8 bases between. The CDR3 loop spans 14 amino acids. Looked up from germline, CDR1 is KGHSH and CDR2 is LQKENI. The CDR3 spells CASSPKHIQETQYF. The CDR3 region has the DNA TGTGCCAGCTCACCAAAACATATCCAAGAGACCCAGTACTTC.

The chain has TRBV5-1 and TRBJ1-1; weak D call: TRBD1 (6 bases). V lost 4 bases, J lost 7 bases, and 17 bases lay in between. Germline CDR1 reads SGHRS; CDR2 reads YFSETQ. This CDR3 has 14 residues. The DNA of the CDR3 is TGCGCCAGCAGCATTGGCAGGGGCGGGGGTGAAGCTTTCTTT. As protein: CASSIGRGGGEAFF.

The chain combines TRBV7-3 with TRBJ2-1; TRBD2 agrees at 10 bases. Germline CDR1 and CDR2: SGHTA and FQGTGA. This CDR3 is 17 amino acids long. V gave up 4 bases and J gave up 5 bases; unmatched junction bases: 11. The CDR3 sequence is CASSWDAAGGPDNEQFF. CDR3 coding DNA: TGTGCCAGCAGCTGGGACGCAGCGGGGGGGCCCGACAATGAGCAGTTCTTC.

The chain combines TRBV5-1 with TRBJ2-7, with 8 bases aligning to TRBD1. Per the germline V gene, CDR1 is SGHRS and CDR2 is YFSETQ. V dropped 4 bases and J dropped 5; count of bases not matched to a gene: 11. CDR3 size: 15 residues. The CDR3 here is CASSTRQGSSHEQYF. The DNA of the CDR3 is TGCGCCAGCAGCACCCGACAGGGGTCAAGCCACGAGCAGTACTTC.

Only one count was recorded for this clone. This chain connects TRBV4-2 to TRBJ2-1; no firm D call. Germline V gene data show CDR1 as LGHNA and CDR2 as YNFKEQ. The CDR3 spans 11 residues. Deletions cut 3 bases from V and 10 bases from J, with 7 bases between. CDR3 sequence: CASSQATEQFF. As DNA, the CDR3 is TGTGCCAGCAGCCAGGCAACGGAGCAGTTCTTC.

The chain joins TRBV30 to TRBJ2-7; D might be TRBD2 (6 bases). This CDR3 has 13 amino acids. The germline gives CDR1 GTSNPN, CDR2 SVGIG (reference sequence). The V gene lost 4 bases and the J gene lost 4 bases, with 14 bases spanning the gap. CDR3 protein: CAWNLGGAYEQYF. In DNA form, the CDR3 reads TGTGCCTGGAATCTCGGGGGAGCTTACGAGCAGTACTTC.

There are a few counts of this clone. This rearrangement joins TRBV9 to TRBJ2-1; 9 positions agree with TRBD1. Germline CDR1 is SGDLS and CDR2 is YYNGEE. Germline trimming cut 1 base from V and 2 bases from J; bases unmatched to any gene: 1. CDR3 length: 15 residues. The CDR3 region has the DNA TGTGCCAGCAGCGTAAGGGACAGGGCCTACAATGAGCAGTTCTTC. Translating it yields CASSVRDRAYNEQFF.

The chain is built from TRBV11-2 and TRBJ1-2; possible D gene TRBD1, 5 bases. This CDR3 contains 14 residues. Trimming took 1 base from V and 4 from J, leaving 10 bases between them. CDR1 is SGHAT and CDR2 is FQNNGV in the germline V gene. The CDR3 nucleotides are TGTGCCAGCAGCTTAGCGGGGGTCCTCTATGGCTACACCTTC. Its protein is CASSLAGVLYGYTF.